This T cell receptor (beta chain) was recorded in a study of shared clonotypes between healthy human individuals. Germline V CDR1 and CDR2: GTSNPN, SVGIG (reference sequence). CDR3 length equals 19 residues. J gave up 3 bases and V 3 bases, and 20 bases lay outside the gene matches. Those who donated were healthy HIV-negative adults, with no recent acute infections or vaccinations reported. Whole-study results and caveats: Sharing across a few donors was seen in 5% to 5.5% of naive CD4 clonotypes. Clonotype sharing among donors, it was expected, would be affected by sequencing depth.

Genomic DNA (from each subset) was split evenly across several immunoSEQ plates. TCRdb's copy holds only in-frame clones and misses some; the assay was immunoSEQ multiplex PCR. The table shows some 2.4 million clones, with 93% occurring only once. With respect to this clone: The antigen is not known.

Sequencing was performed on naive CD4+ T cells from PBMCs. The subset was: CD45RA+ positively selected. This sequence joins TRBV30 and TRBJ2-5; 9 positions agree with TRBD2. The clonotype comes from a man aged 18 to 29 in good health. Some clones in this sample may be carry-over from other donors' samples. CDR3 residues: CAWSTIRTIPASGKETQYF. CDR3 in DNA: TGTGCCTGGAGCACAATTAGGACTATCCCCGCTAGCGGGAAAGAGACCCAGTACTTC. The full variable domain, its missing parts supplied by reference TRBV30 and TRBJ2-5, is SQTIHQWPATLVQPVGSPLSLECTVEGTSNPNLYWYRQAAGRGLQLLFYSVGIGQISSEVPQNLSASRPQDRQFILSSKKLLLSDSGFYLCAWSTIRTIPASGKETQYFGPGTRLLVL.